The sequence of this T cell receptor (beta chain) was determined in a study of STAT5B mutations in CD4+ large granular lymphocyte leukemia (dated by TCRdb to 2022 to 2024). Notes on the research overall: Among the healthy controls, the CDR3 'QG' motif was associated with a particular HLA allele. The study compared the TCRbeta repertoires of patients with CD4+ T-cell large granular lymphocyte leukemia against the TCRbeta repertoires of healthy blood donors. The purity of purified fractions was confirmed by flow cytometry on FACSCanto II or FACSVerse to exceed 95% among lymphocytes. General findings and caveats noted by the study authors: TRBV06-family usage was enriched among the top patient clones (8/27) compared with healthy controls (2/35). Main leukemic clonotypes were private to each patient, although about 25% appeared at low frequency in other patients' non-leukemic repertoires. The data were not HLA-matched, and the relatively small sample size could explain the higher clonality seen in CD4+ compared with CD8+ T-LGLL. Compared with healthy CD4+ repertoires, CD4-sorted patient repertoires appeared more clonal, and this difference remained even after the putative leukemic clones were removed.

The immunoSEQ assay at survey resolution was applied to genomic DNA for sequencing of TCRbeta rearrangements. The study's processing was this. In the TCR sequencing data, the smallest productive clonotype frequency that could be detected was 2.59 x 10-5. Only productive TCRbeta rearrangements, defined as complete and in-frame sequences, were included in the analyses. The clonality of each sample was calculated as Simpson clonality in the immunoSEQ Analyzer version 3.0. Clones were grouped by frequency into very rare, small, medium, large (1-20%) or hyperexpanded (>20%) categories. Generation probabilities were estimated with OLGA 1.2.3, V-gene circos plots were made with VDJtools, specificities were searched in VDJdb, and CDR3 motifs were identified with GLIPH. TCRdb limited this immuneACCESS table to in-frame rearrangements with V and J called. A share of clones is missing; checked studies link under half to unresolved V genes, and the rest is unexplained. D and trimming were read from the DNA, whereas the V and J calls and clone size are those reported in that table. Across this sample there are some 32,000 clones, with around four fifths seen only once. Clones ranked in the top ten supply 4.4% of the sample.

V is clipped by 11 bases and J by 7 bases, and the sequence between their germline boundaries is 21 bases long. Taken from the germline V gene, the CDR1 and CDR2 loops are MNHNS and SASEGT. Inclusive of the bounding cysteine and phenylalanine, the CDR3 is 15 residues long. Only the CDR3 portion is preserved as DNA: 45 bases, with reading frame beginning at the first base. As regards this clone: It has no known antigen specificity. No much larger clonotype is one base removed from it; base qualities were not supplied.

The healthy controls were fewer than 45 blood donors, and the buffy coats of these donors were supplied by the Finnish Red Cross blood service. All TCR-sequenced material derived from peripheral blood: patient blood samples and healthy donor buffy coats. Ficoll-Hypaque gradient centrifugation was used to isolate peripheral blood mononuclear cells. CD4+ cells were magnetically purified from the buffy coats of healthy controls. Genomic DNA was extracted using the Gentra Puregene Cell and Tissue kit, and a Qubit 2.0 fluorometer was used to quantify it. The receptor was isolated from a human donor in good health. Sequences were obtained from CD4+ T cells from blood buffy coats. The sequence is built from TRBV6-1 and TRBJ1-6; there is no confident call for the D gene. The CDR3 corresponds to CAAEKQFVMNSPLHF. Read as DNA, the sequence is TGTGCCGCCGAGAAGCAGTTCGTTATGAATTCACCCCTCCACTTT.